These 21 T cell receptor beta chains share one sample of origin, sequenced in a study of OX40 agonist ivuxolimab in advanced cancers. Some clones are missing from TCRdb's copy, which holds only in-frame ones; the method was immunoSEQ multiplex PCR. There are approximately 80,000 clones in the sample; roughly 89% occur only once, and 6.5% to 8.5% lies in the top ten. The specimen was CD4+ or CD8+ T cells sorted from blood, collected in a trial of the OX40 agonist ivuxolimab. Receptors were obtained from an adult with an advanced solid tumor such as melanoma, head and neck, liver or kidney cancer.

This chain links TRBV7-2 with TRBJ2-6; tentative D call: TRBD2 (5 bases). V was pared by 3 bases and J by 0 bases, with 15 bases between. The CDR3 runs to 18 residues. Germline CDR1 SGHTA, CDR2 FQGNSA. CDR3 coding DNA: TGTGCCAGCAGCTTGGACGGGTCTAGCAGCTCTGGGGCCAACGTCCTGACTTTC. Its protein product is CASSLDGSSSSGANVLTF.

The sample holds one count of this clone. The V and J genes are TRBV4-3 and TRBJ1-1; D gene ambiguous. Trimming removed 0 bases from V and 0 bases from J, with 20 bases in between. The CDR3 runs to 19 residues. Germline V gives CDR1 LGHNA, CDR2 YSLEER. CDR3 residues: CASSQDVGYESFMNTEAFF. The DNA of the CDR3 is TGCGCCAGCAGCCAAGATGTGGGTTACGAGTCCTTCATGAACACTGAAGCTTTCTTT.

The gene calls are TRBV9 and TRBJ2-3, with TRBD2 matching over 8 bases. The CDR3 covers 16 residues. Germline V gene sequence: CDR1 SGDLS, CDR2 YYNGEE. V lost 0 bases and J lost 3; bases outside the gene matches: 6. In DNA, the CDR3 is TGTGCCAGCAGCGTAGTCGCTAGCGGGTATACAGATACGCAGTATTTT. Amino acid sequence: CASSVVASGYTDTQYF.

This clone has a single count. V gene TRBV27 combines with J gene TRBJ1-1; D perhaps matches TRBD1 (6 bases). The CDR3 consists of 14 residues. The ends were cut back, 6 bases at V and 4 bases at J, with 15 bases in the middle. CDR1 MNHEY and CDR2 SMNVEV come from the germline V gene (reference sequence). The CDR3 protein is CASRVLQGGTEAFF. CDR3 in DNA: TGTGCCAGCAGAGTTTTACAGGGAGGCACTGAAGCTTTCTTT.

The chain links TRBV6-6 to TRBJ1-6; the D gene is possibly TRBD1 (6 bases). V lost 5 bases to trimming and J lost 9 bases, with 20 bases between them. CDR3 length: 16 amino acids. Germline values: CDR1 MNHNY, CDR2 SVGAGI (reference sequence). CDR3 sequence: CASSNLLQGPSSPLHF. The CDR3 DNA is TGTGCCAGCAGTAACCTCCTACAGGGCCCAAGTTCACCCCTCCACTTT.

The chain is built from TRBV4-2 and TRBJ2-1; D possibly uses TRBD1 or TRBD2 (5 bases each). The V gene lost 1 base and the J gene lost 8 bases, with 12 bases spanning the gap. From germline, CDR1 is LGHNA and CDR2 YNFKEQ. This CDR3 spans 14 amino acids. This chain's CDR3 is CASSQVGTLYEQFF. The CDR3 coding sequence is TGTGCCAGCAGCCAAGTGGGGACGCTCTATGAGCAGTTCTTC.

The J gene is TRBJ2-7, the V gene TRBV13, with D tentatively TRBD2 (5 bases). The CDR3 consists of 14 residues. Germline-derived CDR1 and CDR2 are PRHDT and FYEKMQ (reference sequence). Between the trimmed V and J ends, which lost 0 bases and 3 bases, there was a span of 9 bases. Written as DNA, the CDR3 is TGTGCCAGCAGCTTAGGCGGAGGACTCTACGAGCAGTACGTC. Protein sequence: CASSLGGGLYEQYV.

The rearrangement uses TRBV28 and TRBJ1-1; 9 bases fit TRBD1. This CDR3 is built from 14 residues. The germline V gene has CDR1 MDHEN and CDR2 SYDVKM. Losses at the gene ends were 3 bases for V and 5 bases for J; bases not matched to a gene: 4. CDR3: CASSFDRGITEAFF. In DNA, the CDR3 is TGTGCCAGCAGTTTTGACAGGGGGATAACTGAAGCTTTCTTT.

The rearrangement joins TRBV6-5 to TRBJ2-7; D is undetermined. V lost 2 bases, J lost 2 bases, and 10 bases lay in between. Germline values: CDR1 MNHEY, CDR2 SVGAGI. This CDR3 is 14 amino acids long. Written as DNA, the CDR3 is TGTGCCAGCAGTTACCTTTCGGAAACCTACGAGCAGTACTTC. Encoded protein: CASSYLSETYEQYF.

The CDR3: CASSLVAGGGAYEQFF. CDR3 in DNA: TGCGCCAGCAGCTTGGTGGCTGGCGGGGGGGCCTATGAGCAGTTCTTC. The V and J genes are TRBV5-1 and TRBJ2-1; TRBD2 matches 9 bases. The CDR3 runs 16 residues. Germline loops: CDR1 SGHRS, CDR2 YFSETQ. V trimming: 0 bases; J trimming: 8 bases; junction bases outside the gene matches: 9.

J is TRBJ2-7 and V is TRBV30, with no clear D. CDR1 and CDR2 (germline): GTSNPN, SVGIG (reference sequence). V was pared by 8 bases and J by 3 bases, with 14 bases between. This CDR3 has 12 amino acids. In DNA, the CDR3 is TGTGCCGCCCAAGACAAGCACTACGAGCAGTACTTC. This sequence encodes CAAQDKHYEQYF.

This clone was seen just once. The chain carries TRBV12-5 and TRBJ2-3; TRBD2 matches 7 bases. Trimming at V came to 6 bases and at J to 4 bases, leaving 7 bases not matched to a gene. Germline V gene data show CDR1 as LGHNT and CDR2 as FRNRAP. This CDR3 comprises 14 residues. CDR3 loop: CASGQGTTPDTQYF. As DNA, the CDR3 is TGTGCTAGTGGCCAAGGGACTACGCCAGATACGCAGTATTTT.

The DNA of the CDR3 is TGTGCCTGGTCGACGTCCTTCTATGGCTACACCTTC. This translates into CAWSTSFYGYTF. The chain joins TRBV30 to TRBJ1-2; no clear D gene. Trimming took 5 bases from V and 4 from J, leaving 11 bases between them. This CDR3 region has 12 residues. CDR1 is GTSNPN, CDR2 SVGIG, per germline (reference sequence).

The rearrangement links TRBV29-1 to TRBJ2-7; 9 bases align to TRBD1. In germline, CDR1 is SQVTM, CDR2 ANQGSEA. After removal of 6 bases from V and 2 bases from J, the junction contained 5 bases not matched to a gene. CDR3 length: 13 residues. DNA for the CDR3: TGCAGCGTCCTACAGGGGGCTACCTACGAGCAGTACTTC. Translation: CSVLQGATYEQYF.

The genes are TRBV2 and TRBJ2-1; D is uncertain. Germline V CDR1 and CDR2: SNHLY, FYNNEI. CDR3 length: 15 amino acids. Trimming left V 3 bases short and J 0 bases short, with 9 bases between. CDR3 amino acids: CASSDLTSSYNEQFF. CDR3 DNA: TGTGCCAGCAGTGATCTGACAAGCTCCTACAATGAGCAGTTCTTC.

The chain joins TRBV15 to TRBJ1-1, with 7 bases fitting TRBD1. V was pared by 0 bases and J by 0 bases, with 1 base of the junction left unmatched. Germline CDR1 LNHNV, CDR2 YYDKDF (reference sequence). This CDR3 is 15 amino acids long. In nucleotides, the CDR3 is TGTGCCACCAGCAGAGAGGGACAGATGAACACTGAAGCTTTCTTT. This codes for CATSREGQMNTEAFF.

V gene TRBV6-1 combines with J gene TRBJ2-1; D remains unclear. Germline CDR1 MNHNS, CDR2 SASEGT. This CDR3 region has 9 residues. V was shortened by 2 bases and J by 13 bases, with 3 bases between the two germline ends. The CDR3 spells CASSEHQFF. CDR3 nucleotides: TGTGCCAGCAGTGAACACCAGTTCTTC.

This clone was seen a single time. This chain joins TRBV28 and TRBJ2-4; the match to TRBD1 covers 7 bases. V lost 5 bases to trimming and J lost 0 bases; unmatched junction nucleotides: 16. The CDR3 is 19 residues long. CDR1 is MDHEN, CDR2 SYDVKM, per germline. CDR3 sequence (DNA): TGTGCCAGCAGTCCCCGGGGTAGGGGGCGAGTGTTAGCCAAAAACATTCAGTACTTC. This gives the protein CASSPRGRGRVLAKNIQYF.

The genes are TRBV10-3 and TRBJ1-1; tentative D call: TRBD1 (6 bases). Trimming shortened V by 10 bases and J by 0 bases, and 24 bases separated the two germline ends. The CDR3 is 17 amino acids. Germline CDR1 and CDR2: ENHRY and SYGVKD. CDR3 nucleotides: TGTGCCACCGTCCCTACAAAGGGGGGAGGTATGAACACTGAAGCTTTCTTT. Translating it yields CATVPTKGGGMNTEAFF.

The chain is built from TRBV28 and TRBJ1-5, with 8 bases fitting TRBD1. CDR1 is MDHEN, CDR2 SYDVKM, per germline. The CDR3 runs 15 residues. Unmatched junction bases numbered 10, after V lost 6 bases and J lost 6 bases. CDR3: CASSFGQGSVQPQHF. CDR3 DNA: TGTGCCAGCAGCTTCGGACAGGGATCCGTTCAGCCCCAGCATTTT.

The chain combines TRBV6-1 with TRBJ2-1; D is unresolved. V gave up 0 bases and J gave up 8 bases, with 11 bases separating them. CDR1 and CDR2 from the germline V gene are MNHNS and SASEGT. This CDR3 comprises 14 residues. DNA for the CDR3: TGTGCCAGCAGTGAAGCAAGACCTCGGGATGAGCAGTTCTTC. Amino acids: CASSEARPRDEQFF.